The 19 T cell receptor beta chains below come from one sample, sequenced in a study of cytomegalovirus exposure and HLA in healthy donors. Amplification used 60 Vbeta primers and 13 Jbeta primers. TCRdb's copy holds only in-frame clones and misses some; the assay was immunoSEQ multiplex PCR. The sample lists about 170,000 clones, more than 60% occurring once. The specimen was PBMCs. These receptors came from a female donor in good health and CMV-seronegative.

The chain links TRBV23-1 to TRBJ2-1; 9 bases map to TRBD2. TRBV23-1 is treated as an ORF (open reading frame) with a function not yet certain. The CDR3 sequence is 19 residues long. The V gene end was trimmed by 2 bases and the J gene end by 1 base; junction bases not matched to a gene: 12. CDR3: CASSQRLAGVHSSYNEQFF. CDR3 in DNA: TGCGCCAGCAGTCAACGGTTAGCGGGGGTACACAGTTCCTACAATGAGCAGTTCTTC.

The chain is built from TRBV4-3 and TRBJ1-2; D ambiguous. V lost 0 bases and J lost 4, with 9 bases in between. CDR3 length equals 14 residues. Germline loops: CDR1 LGHNA, CDR2 YSLEER. The CDR3 nucleotides read TGCGCCAGCAGCCAAGACCGGGTGGGCTATGGCTACACCTTC. Translation gives CASSQDRVGYGYTF.

Of note for this clone: The junction differs from germline at one of its ends, possibly a read error. This specimen includes other DNA sequences encoding the same CDR3. This rearrangement joins TRBV6-5 to TRBJ2-5; 10 bases agree with TRBD2. Germline V lookup: CDR1 MNHEY, CDR2 SVGAGI. The CDR3 is made up of 15 amino acids. The CDR3 region has the DNA TGTGCCAGCAGTTCCCTAGCGGGGGCTCAAGAGACCCAATACTTC. Its protein is CASSSLAGAQETQYF.

The genes are TRBV19 and TRBJ1-2; D perhaps matches TRBD1 (6 bases). V lost 4 bases to trimming and J lost 1 base, with 10 bases between them. The CDR3 runs 14 residues. Looked up from germline, CDR1 is LNHDA and CDR2 is SQIVND (reference sequence). The CDR3 region has the DNA TGTGCCAGTAGTACTACGGACAGTAACTATGGCTACACCTTC. This encodes CASSTTDSNYGYTF.

V usage is TRBV30 and J usage is TRBJ2-7; TRBD2 matches at 7 bases. The CDR3 sequence is 15 residues long. V lost 3 bases to trimming and J lost 0 bases; unmatched junction nucleotides: 8. Germline V lookup: CDR1 GTSNPN, CDR2 SVGIG (reference sequence). The CDR3 nucleotides are TGTGCCTGGAGCGATCCGAGCGGGGCCTCCTACGAGCAGTACTTC. Its translation: CAWSDPSGASYEQYF. Combining the CDR3 with reference TRBV30 and TRBJ2-7 gives the whole variable domain SQTIHQWPATLVQPVGSPLSLECTVEGTSNPNLYWYRQAAGRGLQLLFYSVGIGQISSEVPQNLSASRPQDRQFILSSKKLLLSDSGFYLCAWSDPSGASYEQYFGPGTRLTVT.

The chain recombines TRBV2 with TRBJ1-4; 8 positions match TRBD1. The CDR3 has 15 residues. The V segment lost 6 bases and the J segment 0 bases; nucleotides outside the gene matches: 3. Germline V gene sequence: CDR1 SNHLY, CDR2 FYNNEI. The CDR3 protein is CASRAGQATNEKLFF. The CDR3 DNA is TGTGCCAGCAGAGCGGGACAGGCAACTAATGAAAAACTGTTTTTT.

The chain is built from TRBV21-1 and TRBJ2-1; the D segment call TRBD1 is taken from the table without a DNA check. TRBV21-1 is a listed pseudogene. The CDR3 consists of 16 residues. The CDR3 DNA is TGTGCCAGCAGCAAAGCTTCAGGGTCTGCCTACAATGAGCAGTTCTTC. It encodes CASSKASGSAYNEQFF.

This chain joins TRBV9 and TRBJ2-3, with 8 bases lining up with TRBD2. This CDR3 has 18 amino acids. Germline values: CDR1 SGDLS, CDR2 YYNGEE. The V gene end was trimmed by 3 bases and the J gene end by 1 base; junction bases not matched to a gene: 13. DNA of the CDR3: TGTGCCAGCAGCGCCTCCTTTTTCGGGGGGGTCGGCACAGATACGCAGTATTTT. Protein product: CASSASFFGGVGTDTQYF.

The gene calls are TRBV18 and TRBJ1-5; the D is unclear. Per germline, CDR1 KGHSH and CDR2 LQKENI. This CDR3 contains 14 residues. Trimming left V 4 bases short and J 2 bases short, with 9 bases between. The CDR3 is CASSLLEGNQPQHF. In DNA, the CDR3 is TGTGCCAGCTCACTTCTGGAGGGCAATCAGCCCCAGCATTTT.

The rearrangement links TRBV6-6 to TRBJ1-1; possibly TRBD1 for D (5 bases). The CDR3 sequence is 13 residues long. The ends were cut back, 7 bases at V and 4 bases at J, with 13 bases in the middle. From germline, CDR1 is MNHNY and CDR2 SVGAGI (reference sequence). CDR3 in DNA: TGTGCCAGCAAAAGAGGGGAGGGCACTGAAGCTTTCTTT. Its protein is CASKRGEGTEAFF.

This sequence joins TRBV6-1 and TRBJ2-3; D might be TRBD1 (5 bases). Trimming pared 3 bases from V and 5 bases from J, leaving 18 bases between. Germline values: CDR1 MNHNS, CDR2 SASEGT. The length of the CDR3 is 16 residues. In nucleotides, the CDR3 is TGTGCCAGCAGTGACTGGGGCGCTGAACGTGGAGATACGCAGTATTTT. Translating it yields CASSDWGAERGDTQYF.

This clone came up once. The rearrangement joins TRBV6-5 to TRBJ1-3, with 7 nucleotides matching TRBD1. V dropped 11 bases and J dropped 0; count of bases not matched to a gene: 10. There are 15 residues in the CDR3. The germline V gene encodes CDR1 MNHEY and CDR2 SVGAGI. CDR3: CAGRNRGPSGNTIYF. The CDR3 DNA sequence: TGTGCCGGGAGAAACAGGGGACCCTCTGGAAACACCATATATTTT.

This chain connects TRBV5-1 to TRBJ2-1; tentatively, D is TRBD2 (6 bases). CDR3 length equals 15 residues. The ends were cut back, 4 bases at V and 3 bases at J, with 14 bases in the middle. In germline, CDR1 is SGHRS, CDR2 YFSETQ. CDR3 sequence reads: CASSVGTPSYNEQFF. The CDR3 DNA is TGCGCCAGCAGCGTCGGGACTCCAAGCTACAATGAGCAGTTCTTC.

Written as DNA, the CDR3 is TGTGCCAGCAGCTTGGGACAGGTAAACTACGAGCAGTACTTC. Protein product: CASSLGQVNYEQYF. The chain links TRBV7-9 to TRBJ2-7; 8 nucleotides agree with TRBD1. The trim removed 3 bases at V and 3 bases at J, leaving 4 bases unmatched. The V gene's germline CDR1 is SEHNR and CDR2 FQNEAQ (reference sequence). The CDR3 is 14 amino acids. Filled out from reference TRBV7-9 and TRBJ2-7, the complete variable domain reads DTGVSQNPRHKITKRGQNVTFRCDPISEHNRLYWYRQTLGQGPEFLTYFQNEAQLEKSRLLSDRFSAERPKGSFSTLEIQRTEQGDSAMYLCASSLGQVNYEQYFGPGTRLTVT.

This clone was observed a single time. The chain couples TRBV19 to TRBJ2-7, with TRBD1 matching over 9 bases. This CDR3 comprises 14 residues. J gave up 3 bases and V 10 bases, and 10 bases lay outside the gene matches. CDR1 is LNHDA, CDR2 SQIVND, per germline (reference sequence). In DNA form, the CDR3 reads TGTGCCACTAGACCGGGACAGGGACTCTACGAGCAGTACTTC. Its protein is CATRPGQGLYEQYF.

The chain recombines TRBV5-1 with TRBJ1-2, with a tentative D call TRBD1 (5 bases). The germline V gene encodes CDR1 SGHRS and CDR2 YFSETQ. Trimming took 2 bases from V and 8 from J, leaving 19 bases between them. The CDR3 has 15 residues. CDR3 loop: CASSFMTQGNKGYTF. As DNA, the CDR3 is TGCGCCAGCAGCTTTATGACCCAGGGCAATAAGGGCTACACCTTC.

The CDR3, as DNA: TGTGCCAGCAGCCCCCGGACTAGCGGGGGCAATGAGCAGTTCTTC. It specifies CASSPRTSGGNEQFF. This chain joins TRBV5-4 and TRBJ2-1; 13 bases fit TRBD2. Looked up from germline, CDR1 is SGHNT and CDR2 is YYREEE (reference sequence). CDR3 length equals 15 residues. The V segment lost 4 bases and the J segment 6 bases; nucleotides outside the gene matches: 4. The variable domain in full, with the rest retrieved from reference TRBV5-4 and TRBJ2-1, is ETGVTQSPTHLIKTRGQQVTLRCSSQSGHNTVSWYQQALGQGPQFIFQYYREEENGRGNFPPRFSGLQFPNYSSELNVNALELDDSALYLCASSPRTSGGNEQFFGPGTRLTVL.

This rearrangement joins TRBV7-3 to TRBJ2-7, with D unclear. Germline CDR1 reads SGHTA; CDR2 reads FQGTGA. Trimming took 5 bases from V and 4 from J, leaving 15 bases between them. This CDR3 is 14 amino acids long. The CDR3 coding sequence is TGTGCCAGCAGCGCCCCCGGCGGAGATTACGAGCAGTACTTC. Protein product: CASSAPGGDYEQYF.

Concerning this clone: The same CDR3 can be traced to other DNA sequences in this sample. This chain links TRBV28 with TRBJ2-7; 11 bases are a match to TRBD2. The V gene end was trimmed by 4 bases and the J gene end by 5 bases; junction bases not matched to a gene: 13. Looked up from germline, CDR1 is MDHEN and CDR2 is SYDVKM. The CDR3 length is 17 residues. CDR3 in amino acids: CASSSRVAGGPRNEQYF. The CDR3 region has the DNA TGTGCCAGCAGTTCCAGGGTAGCGGGAGGGCCCCGAAACGAGCAGTACTTC.